This T cell receptor beta chain was observed in a study of CD8 T cells in Susac syndrome. The RNA, 0.5 to 1 ug, was put through reverse transcription using random hexamers. TCRdb re-derived calls from the immunoSEQ multiplex PCR reads in MiXCR, one entry per CDR3 protein. This table has around 170,000 distinct CDR3 sequences, more than 95% appearing once. This TCR came from a human donor with Susac syndrome. Sequenced input: CD4+ T cells from PBMCs.

The CDR3 region has the DNA TGTGCCAGCAAACCACAGGGGCGAACGCAGTATTTT. It translates to CASKPQGRTQYF. J is TRBJ2-3 and V is TRBV12-3 or TRBV12-4, with 7 nucleotides matching TRBD1. The CDR3 totals 12 residues. V shed 7 bases and J 9 bases; nucleotides not matched to a gene: 7.